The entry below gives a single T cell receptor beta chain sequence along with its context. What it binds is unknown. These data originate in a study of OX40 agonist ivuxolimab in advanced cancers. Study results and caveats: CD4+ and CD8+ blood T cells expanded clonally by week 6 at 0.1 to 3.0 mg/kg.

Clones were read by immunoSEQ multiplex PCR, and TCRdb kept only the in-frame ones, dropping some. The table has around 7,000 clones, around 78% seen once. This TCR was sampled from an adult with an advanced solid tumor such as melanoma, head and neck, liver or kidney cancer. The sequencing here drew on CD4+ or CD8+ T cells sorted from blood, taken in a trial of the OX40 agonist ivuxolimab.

The CDR3 loop reads CASSPRTDLTYNEQFF. CDR3 coding DNA: TGTGCCAGCTCACCCCGGACAGATCTAACCTACAATGAGCAGTTCTTC. This chain links TRBV18 with TRBJ2-1; tentative D call: TRBD1 (6 bases). The CDR3 sequence is 16 residues long. The germline gives CDR1 KGHSH, CDR2 LQKENI. V was trimmed by 3 bases and J by 2 bases, leaving 14 bases between them.